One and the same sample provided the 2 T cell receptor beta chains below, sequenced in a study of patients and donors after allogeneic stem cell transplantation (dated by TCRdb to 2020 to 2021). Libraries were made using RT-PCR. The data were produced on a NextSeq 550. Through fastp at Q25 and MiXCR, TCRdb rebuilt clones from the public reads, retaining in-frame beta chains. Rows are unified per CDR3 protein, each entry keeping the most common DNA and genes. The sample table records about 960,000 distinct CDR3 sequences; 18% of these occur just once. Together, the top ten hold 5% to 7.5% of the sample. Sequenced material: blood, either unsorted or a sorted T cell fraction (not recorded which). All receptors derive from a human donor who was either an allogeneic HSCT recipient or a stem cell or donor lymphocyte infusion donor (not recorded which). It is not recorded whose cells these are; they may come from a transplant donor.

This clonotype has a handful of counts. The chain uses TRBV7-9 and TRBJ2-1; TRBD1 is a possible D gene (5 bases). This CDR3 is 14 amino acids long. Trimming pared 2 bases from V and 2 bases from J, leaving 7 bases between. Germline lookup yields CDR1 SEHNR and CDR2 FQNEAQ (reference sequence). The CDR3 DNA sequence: TGTGCCAGCAGCTTAAGGACAACCTACAATGAGCAGTTCTTC. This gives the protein CASSLRTTYNEQFF.

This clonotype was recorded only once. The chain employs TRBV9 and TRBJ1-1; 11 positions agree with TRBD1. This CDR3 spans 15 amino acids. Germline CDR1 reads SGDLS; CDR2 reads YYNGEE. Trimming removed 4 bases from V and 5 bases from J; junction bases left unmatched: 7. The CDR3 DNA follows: TGTGCCAGCAGCACCGGACAGGGGGCAAGGACTGAAGCTTTCTTT. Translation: CASSTGQGARTEAFF.